This T cell receptor beta chain originates from a study of OX40 agonist ivuxolimab in advanced cancers. In the study overall: Averaging about 60 years in age, with a range of roughly 20 to 90, the cohort was 65% to 90% male.

Trimming pared 3 bases from V and 2 bases from J, leaving 12 bases between. This CDR3 is 15 amino acids long. Germline CDR1 reads SGHDT; CDR2 reads YYEEEE. The repertoire was sequenced with immunoSEQ multiplex PCR; TCRdb's copy has only in-frame clones and lacks some. This sample yields about 150,000 clones, of which approximately 94% are seen a single time; around 0.28% belongs to the top ten. The V and J genes are TRBV5-6 and TRBJ2-1; the D gene is possibly TRBD2 (6 bases). The TCR was taken from an adult with an advanced solid tumor such as melanoma, head and neck, liver or kidney cancer. The source was CD4+ or CD8+ T cells sorted from blood, collected in a trial of the OX40 agonist ivuxolimab. The DNA for the CDR3 is TGTGCCAGCAGCTCCGCCCGGGAGCCCTACAATGAGCAGTTCTTC. Protein product: CASSSAREPYNEQFF.